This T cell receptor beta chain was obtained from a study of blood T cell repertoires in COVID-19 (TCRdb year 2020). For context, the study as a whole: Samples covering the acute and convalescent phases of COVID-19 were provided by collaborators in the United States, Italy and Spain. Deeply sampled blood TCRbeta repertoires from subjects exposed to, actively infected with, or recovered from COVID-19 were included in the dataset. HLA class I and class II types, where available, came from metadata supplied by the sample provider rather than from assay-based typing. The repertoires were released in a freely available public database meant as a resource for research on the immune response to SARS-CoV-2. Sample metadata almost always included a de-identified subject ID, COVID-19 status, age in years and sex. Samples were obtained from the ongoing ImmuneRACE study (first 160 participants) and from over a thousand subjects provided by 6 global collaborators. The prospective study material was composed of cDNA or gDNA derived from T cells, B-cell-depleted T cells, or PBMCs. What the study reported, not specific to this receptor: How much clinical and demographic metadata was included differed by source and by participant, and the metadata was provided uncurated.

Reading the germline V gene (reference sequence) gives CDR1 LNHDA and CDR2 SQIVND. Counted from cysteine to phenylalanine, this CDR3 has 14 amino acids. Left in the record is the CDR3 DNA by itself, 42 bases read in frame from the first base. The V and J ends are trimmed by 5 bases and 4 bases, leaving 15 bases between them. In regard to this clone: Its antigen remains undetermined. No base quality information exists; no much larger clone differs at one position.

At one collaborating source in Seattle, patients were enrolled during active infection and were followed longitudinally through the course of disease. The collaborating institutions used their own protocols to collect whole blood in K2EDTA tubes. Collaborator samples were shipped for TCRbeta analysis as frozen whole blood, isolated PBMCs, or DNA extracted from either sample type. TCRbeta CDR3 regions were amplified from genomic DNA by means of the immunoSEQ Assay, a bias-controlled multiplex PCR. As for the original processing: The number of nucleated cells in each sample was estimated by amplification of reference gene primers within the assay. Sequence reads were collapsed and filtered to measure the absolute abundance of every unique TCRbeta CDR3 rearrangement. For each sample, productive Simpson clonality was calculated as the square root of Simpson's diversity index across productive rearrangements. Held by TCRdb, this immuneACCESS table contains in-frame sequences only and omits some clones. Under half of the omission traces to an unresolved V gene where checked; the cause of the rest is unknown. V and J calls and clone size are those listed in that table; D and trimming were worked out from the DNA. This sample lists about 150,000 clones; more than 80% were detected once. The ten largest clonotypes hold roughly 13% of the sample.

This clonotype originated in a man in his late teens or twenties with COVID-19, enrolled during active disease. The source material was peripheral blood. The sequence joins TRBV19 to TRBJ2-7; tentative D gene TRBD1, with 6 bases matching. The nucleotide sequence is TGTGCCAGTAGTCCCTCTTTACAGGGATACGAGCAGTACTTC. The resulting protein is CASSPSLQGYEQYF.